This T cell receptor (beta chain) comes out of a study of read filtering for tumor transcriptome and immune sequencing (dated by TCRdb to 2019 to 2021). For the wider study: The cohort had 16 to 20 male and 14 female patients with a mean age of roughly 66 years, ranging from roughly 45 to 80. TCR-region mapped reads per sample ranged from about 3.5 to 10.27 million with IR-seq versus only about 85 to 1273 with RNA-seq. One main goal was a read-filtering strategy for immune repertoire data, in particular deciding whether clonotypes backed by only one read should be removed. After DNase treatment, whole-transcriptome libraries were prepared with the TruSeq RNA Access Library Prep Kit. Using the same bone marrow samples, the study compared TCR repertoires obtained by targeted immune repertoire sequencing with those obtained by bulk whole-transcriptome sequencing. Under revised international staging, roughly 8 patients fell into R-ISS I, some 15 into R-ISS II and about seven into R-ISS III. What the work shows at the level of the full study, not this receptor alone: The correlation between IR-seq and RNA-seq shared clonotype proportions rose when single-read clonotypes were removed. The sorted CD138-negative fraction was composed of a mixed bone marrow immune population rather than of purified T cells. Single-read clonotypes made up around 82% of clonotypes but only approximately 3.5% of total reads in IR-seq, compared with roughly three quarters of clonotypes and under 45% of reads in RNA-seq. IR-seq captured clonotypes at much higher depth and more reliably than RNA-seq, and smaller IR-seq throughput sufficed to identify most shared clonotypes.

Starting from around 400 ng RNA, TCR libraries were constructed with the Immunoverse kit using molecular barcoded adaptors that cover the alpha/delta and beta/gamma chains. TCR library preparation was performed with the same RNA that was used for transcriptome sequencing. An Illumina HiSeq 4000 with 2 x 150 cycles was used to sequence the TCR libraries. The study's processing was this. With MiXCR, TCR reads were aligned to human V, D, J and C references and assembled into CDR3 clonotypes, with quality filtering and error correction included. The tcR package in R was used to analyze clonotype counts and gene usage diversity. For inspection of raw mapping reads, RNA-seq reads were mapped by STAR aligner version 2.5.3a onto GRCh37 of the human genome. IR-seq fastq files were randomly downsampled with Seqtk 1.3 to test the effect of sequencing depth on detected clonotypes. In-frame beta chains were kept once TCRdb had trimmed the public reads at Q25 with fastp and called clones with MiXCR. Rows are unified per CDR3 protein, each entry keeping the most common DNA and genes. These V and J calls derive from TCRdb rather than the authors' analysis. The sample table shows 50,000 or so distinct CDR3 sequences, and roughly 18% are seen once. 15% of the sample is taken by the ten largest.

Per the germline V gene (reference sequence), DFQATT is the CDR1 and SNEGSKA is the CDR2. There are 16 amino acids in the CDR3, from cysteine to phenylalanine inclusive. Just the 48-base CDR3 DNA is kept, in frame starting at base 1. The germline ends are 15 bases apart after V is trimmed by 3 bases and J by 1 base. Every patient had bone marrow sampled at the time of active disease. Ficoll-Hypaque density gradient centrifugation was used to isolate the bone marrow mononuclear cells. To remove myeloma plasma cells, the cells were labeled with CD138 magnetic microbeads on a MACS separator, and CD138-negative cells were then collected by negative selection. Flow cytometry on an Attune NxT with CD138 antibodies was used to check the purity of the isolated cells. Total RNA was extracted with TRIzol reagent and quantified with a NanoDrop spectrophotometer. For each patient, paired RNA-seq and IR-seq were run on the CD138-negative bone marrow sample from that patient.

Many counts were recorded for this clonotype. The target of this receptor is not known. Qualities for individual bases were not recorded, and no much larger clone is one base off. The sequence is built from TRBV20-1 and TRBJ2-2; too little of a D gene remains to name it. The receptor comes from a donor over 35 with multiple myeloma. Sequencing input: a population of CD138-negative cells sorted from bone marrow. The label giving this sample's cell subset or site can be read as: bone marrow mononuclear cells depleted of CD138+ plasma/myeloma cells by negative magnetic selection. The CDR3 is CSARLGRRRNTGELFF. The DNA is TGCAGTGCTAGGTTGGGCCGACGGAGGAACACCGGGGAGCTGTTTTTT.